Shown below are 16 T cell receptor beta chains from a single sample sequenced in a study of identical twins. From the 5' RACE reads, TCRdb called clonotypes with MiXCR, one entry per CDR3 protein. The sample includes more than 1.5 million distinct CDR3 sequences, about 31% of them seen just once. Source material: cord blood. The source is a newborn girl in good health.

The genes are TRBV2 and TRBJ1-4; D perhaps matches TRBD1 (5 bases). The CDR3 sequence is 14 residues long. The germline V gene encodes CDR1 SNHLY and CDR2 FYNNEI. The V end was cut by 3 bases, the J end by 8 bases, with 13 bases between. CDR3 residues: CASSDGQGREKLFF. CDR3 nucleotide sequence: TGTGCCAGCAGTGATGGGCAGGGCCGCGAAAAACTGTTTTTT.

J is TRBJ2-4 and V is TRBV28; 12 nucleotides agree with TRBD1. This CDR3 is 16 amino acids long. Germline V gene sequence: CDR1 MDHEN, CDR2 SYDVKM. The junction had 14 bases not matched to a gene; V was cut back by 4 bases and J by 13 bases. The CDR3, as DNA: TGTGCCAGCAGTTCCCTCGGGACAGGGGGCTATCAAGAGCAGTACTTC. This gives the protein CASSSLGTGGYQEQYF.

V gene TRBV12-3 or TRBV12-4 combines with J gene TRBJ2-3; D is undetermined. Deletions cut 2 bases from V and 4 bases from J, with 10 bases between. This CDR3 is 14 amino acids long. The CDR3 DNA sequence: TGTGCCAGCAGTTTATGGGGTTGGTCAGATACGCAGTATTTT. Translation: CASSLWGWSDTQYF.

The rearrangement joins TRBV11-2 to TRBJ2-7; TRBD2 agrees at 9 bases. This CDR3 contains 15 residues. V gave up 5 bases and J gave up 7 bases; unmatched junction bases: 12. From germline, CDR1 is SGHAT and CDR2 FQNNGV. The CDR3 DNA follows: TGTGCCAGCAGCCTTACTAGCGGGTGGGCGCCAGAGCAGTACTTC. It translates to CASSLTSGWAPEQYF.

The V call is TRBV25-1, the J call TRBJ2-2, with D tentatively TRBD2 (5 bases). The CDR3 has 15 residues. V lost 3 bases to trimming and J lost 4 bases, with 12 bases between them. From germline, CDR1 is MGHDK and CDR2 SYGVNS. The CDR3: CASSERVGGTGELFF. CDR3 DNA sequence: TGTGCCAGCAGTGAGCGGGTAGGAGGCACCGGGGAGCTGTTTTTT.

The chain combines TRBV5-1 with TRBJ2-1; 7 positions match TRBD2. The DNA matches TRBJ2-7 better at its end, which makes the J call doubtful. The germline V gene has CDR1 SGHRS and CDR2 YFSETQ. The CDR3 runs 16 residues. The CDR3 is CASSLVAGVTYNEQYF. The CDR3 nucleotides read TGCGCCAGCAGCTTGGTGGCGGGAGTCACCTACAATGAGCAGTACTTC.

This clonotype has a handful of counts. The V call is TRBV5-1, the J call TRBJ1-4; unclear D gene. Germline V lookup: CDR1 SGHRS, CDR2 YFSETQ. V was shortened by 2 bases and J by 4 bases, with 9 bases between the two germline ends. The CDR3 is made up of 14 amino acids. The CDR3 protein is CASSFGRRNEKLFF. CDR3 nucleotide sequence: TGCGCCAGCAGCTTTGGACGGCGTAATGAAAAACTGTTTTTT. Complete variable domain (other parts from reference TRBV5-1 and TRBJ1-4): KAGVTQTPRYLIKTRGQQVTLSCSPISGHRSVSWYQQTPGQGLQFLFEYFSETQRNKGNFPGRFSGRQFSNSRSEMNVSTLELGDSALYLCASSFGRRNEKLFFGSGTQLSVL.

This clonotype was seen a few times. CDR3 nucleotide sequence: TGTGCCAGCAGTTACTACAGGGCCCCATGGCAGTACTTC. This translates into CASSYYRAPWQYF. The rearrangement uses TRBV6-6 and TRBJ2-5; D might be TRBD1 (6 bases). The CDR3 has 13 amino acids. Germline lookup yields CDR1 MNHNY and CDR2 SVGAGI (reference sequence). The V end lost 1 base, the J end lost 11 bases, and 14 bases lay between the germline ends.

This clonotype was seen only a few times. V gene TRBV7-9 combines with J gene TRBJ2-1; tentative D call: TRBD1 (5 bases). Trimming took off 1 base at V and 5 bases at J, with 15 bases between the two ends. The CDR3 loop spans 16 amino acids. The germline V gene encodes CDR1 SEHNR and CDR2 FQNEAQ (reference sequence). CDR3 DNA: TGTGCCAGCAGCTTAGGGAGACAGATCCCTAACAATGAGCAGTTCTTC. Protein product: CASSLGRQIPNNEQFF.

This clonotype was found a few times. V and J are TRBV5-1 and TRBJ1-5, with a possible D match to TRBD1 (6 bases). V lost 3 bases, J lost 4 bases, and 14 bases lay in between. CDR3 length equals 15 residues. CDR1 is SGHRS, CDR2 YFSETQ, per germline. CDR3 region: CASSSSGTKNQPQHF. The CDR3 bases are TGCGCCAGCAGCTCCTCCGGGACAAAGAATCAGCCCCAGCATTTT.

The rearrangement links TRBV7-9 to TRBJ2-1; 7 bases are a match to TRBD1. The CDR3 consists of 13 residues. Germline V gene sequence: CDR1 SEHNR, CDR2 FQNEAQ (reference sequence). Trimming cost V 5 bases and J 10 bases; bases outside gene matches: 8. CDR3 residues: CASSTGQLREQFF. The DNA of the CDR3 is TGTGCCAGCAGCACGGGACAGTTGAGGGAGCAGTTCTTC.

The chain has TRBV5-1 and TRBJ1-1, with a weak D call TRBD1 (5 bases). CDR3 length: 14 amino acids. The V end was cut by 0 bases, the J end by 4 bases, with 10 bases between. Germline V gene lookup returns CDR1 SGHRS and CDR2 YFSETQ. The chain's CDR3 is CASSLATGITEAFF. Here the CDR3 DNA reads TGCGCCAGCAGCTTGGCCACAGGAATCACTGAAGCTTTCTTT.

The V and J genes are TRBV11-1 and TRBJ1-2; D is undetermined. V dropped 5 bases and J dropped 8 bases, with 21 bases sitting between them. The CDR3 is made up of 15 amino acids. Germline CDR1 and CDR2: SGHAT and FQDESV (reference sequence). Here the CDR3 reads CASSPTGPSYEGYTF. The CDR3 coding sequence is TGTGCCAGCAGCCCGACGGGCCCTTCCTATGAGGGCTACACCTTC.

The chain couples TRBV20-1 to TRBJ2-3; D could derive from TRBD1 or TRBD2 (5 bases each). V gave up 4 bases and J gave up 4 bases, with 15 bases separating them. This CDR3 is built from 14 residues. Germline CDR1 and CDR2: DFQATT and SNEGSKA (reference sequence). In DNA form, the CDR3 reads TGCAGTGCTACCGGGACCGGATACCCAGATACGCAGTATTTT. It is translated as CSATGTGYPDTQYF.

This clonotype was seen more than once but under ten times. The chain carries TRBV5-1 and TRBJ2-7; perhaps TRBD2 as D (6 bases). CDR1 SGHRS and CDR2 YFSETQ come from the germline V gene. V was clipped by 5 bases and J by 3 bases, with 18 bases between them. The CDR3 loop spans 15 amino acids. The CDR3 is CASSSGPGLLYEQYF. The CDR3 coding sequence is TGCGCCAGCAGTTCGGGGCCGGGACTTCTCTACGAGCAGTACTTC.

There are a few counts of this clonotype. The chain carries TRBV18 and TRBJ2-1, with D tentatively TRBD1 (5 bases). Germline values: CDR1 KGHSH, CDR2 LQKENI. Trimming cost V 3 bases and J 3 bases, with 15 bases left between them. The CDR3 totals 16 residues. CDR3: CASSPLRQTNYNEQFF. The CDR3 DNA reads TGTGCCAGCTCACCCCTCAGACAGACCAACTACAATGAGCAGTTCTTC.